Following are 11 T cell receptor beta chains from one sample sequenced in a study of T cells expressing NK-cell markers. TCRdb processed the 5' RACE reads again and assigns one entry to each CDR3 protein, with no DNA. The sample has approximately 150,000 distinct CDR3 sequences, and its top ten clones hold around a sixth. Sequenced material: blood T cells: a sorted CD56 or NKG2C T cell subset, CD4+ or CD8+ T cells, or bulk PBMC T cells (not recorded which). The receptor set was obtained from a woman aged 18 to 75 in good health.

The V gene is TRBV2, the J gene TRBJ2-7; the TCRdb call, TRBD1, lacks DNA for checking. The CDR3 totals 15 residues. Germline-derived CDR1 and CDR2 are SNHLY and FYNNEI. The CDR3 loop is CASSDLGTGWYEQYF.

This chain's CDR3 is CASSARTGRGYTF. This chain uses TRBV12-3 or TRBV12-4 with TRBJ1-2; the TCRdb call, TRBD1, lacks DNA for checking. This CDR3 spans 13 amino acids.

The J gene is TRBJ1-2, the V gene TRBV6-5; TCRdb names TRBD1, which stays unverified in the absence of DNA. This CDR3 has 15 amino acids. The germline gives CDR1 MNHEY, CDR2 SVGAGI. The CDR3 loop is CASSYRGQANYGYTF.

The chain uses TRBV12-3 or TRBV12-4 and TRBJ2-2. The CDR3 spans 15 residues. The CDR3 loop reads CASSPARQRTGELFF.

The rearrangement links TRBV5-1 to TRBJ1-5; TCRdb's D call of TRBD1 is untestable without DNA. The CDR3 runs 15 residues. Germline loops: CDR1 SGHRS, CDR2 YFSETQ. CDR3 residues: CASSLGAGNNQPQHF. The full variable domain, with the rest looked up from reference TRBV5-1 and TRBJ1-5, is KAGVTQTPRYLIKTRGQQVTLSCSPISGHRSVSWYQQTPGQGLQFLFEYFSETQRNKGNFPGRFSGRQFSNSRSEMNVSTLELGDSALYLCASSLGAGNNQPQHFGDGTRLSIL.

The chain is built from TRBV5-1 and TRBJ2-3; TCRdb lists TRBD2, though no DNA is available to test this call. The CDR3 has 16 residues. Germline values: CDR1 SGHRS, CDR2 YFSETQ. Here the CDR3 reads CASSWDRSLSTDTQYF.

The chain joins TRBV20-1 to TRBJ2-7; TCRdb outputs TRBD1, but without DNA this stays unchecked. The CDR3 runs to 14 residues. Germline V gene sequence: CDR1 DFQATT, CDR2 SNEGSKA (reference sequence). The CDR3 loop is CSARPPTGGDEQYF.

J is TRBJ2-2 and V is TRBV2; TCRdb gives TRBD1 as the D gene, but with no DNA this cannot be confirmed. Germline CDR1 reads SNHLY; CDR2 reads FYNNEI. There are 15 residues in the CDR3. CDR3 protein: CASSFNRQGTGELFF.

The chain joins TRBV20-1 to TRBJ1-5. Germline CDR1 DFQATT, CDR2 SNEGSKA (reference sequence). The CDR3 consists of 12 residues. The CDR3: CSASDGFQPQHF.

The chain uses TRBV7-8 and TRBJ2-1; no DNA is available, so the TRBD2 call from TCRdb remains unchecked. The germline V gene has CDR1 SGHVS and CDR2 FQNEAQ. The CDR3 runs 16 residues. The CDR3 protein is CASSLVLARSYNEQFF.

The chain is built from TRBV9 and TRBJ2-7; TCRdb indicates TRBD2, and absent DNA this call remains unverified. Germline V gene lookup returns CDR1 SGDLS and CDR2 YYNGEE. The CDR3 is made up of 16 amino acids. The CDR3 sequence is CASSVEGSGRGYEQYF.